This is a list of T cell receptor beta chains from one sample in a study of early T cells in non-severe SARS-CoV-2 infection. From the 5' RACE reads, TCRdb called clonotypes with MiXCR, one entry per CDR3 protein. The sample shows about 23,000 distinct CDR3 sequences, 4.5% to 5.5% of them seen only once. The sample was whole blood. These receptor sequences come from an adult who was a healthcare worker with PCR-confirmed SARS-CoV-2 infection or an uninfected control (not recorded which). The CDR3 runs from the conserved cysteine through the conserved F or W. The order of the fields is D gene, J gene, V gene, clone size, CDR3 protein, CDR3 DNA. A D gene is named only where the DNA matches it firmly. Part of the rows lack a size; the others show once, few, many or a class for expanded clones.

TRBD1 | TRBJ2-7 | TRBV10-3 | many | CASGGTGDYEQYF | TGTGCCAGCGGGGGGACAGGGGACTACGAGCAGTACTTC
NA | TRBJ2-7 | TRBV20-1 | many | CSASMTGQHYEQYF | TGCAGTGCTTCTATGACAGGCCAACACTACGAGCAGTACTTC
NA | TRBJ1-1 | TRBV29-1 | few | CSVGWGMNTEAFF | TGCAGCGTTGGATGGGGCATGAACACTGAAGCTTTCTTT
NA | TRBJ1-2 | TRBV7-2 | many | CASSLPGSRSGYGYTF | TGTGCCAGCAGCTTACCGGGTTCCCGGTCAGGCTATGGCTACACCTTC
TRBD1 | TRBJ2-1 | TRBV12-5 | many | CASGLTTGGSYNEQFF | TGTGCTAGTGGTTTGACAACAGGGGGCTCGTACAATGAGCAGTTCTTC
TRBD2 | TRBJ2-5 | TRBV6-5 | many | CASSFPGGETQYF | TGTGCCAGCAGTTTTCCGGGAGGCGAGACCCAGTACTTC
NA | TRBJ2-3 | TRBV14 | many | CASSQGFGIGEDTQYF | TGTGCCAGCAGCCAAGGTTTCGGTATTGGAGAGGATACGCAGTATTTT
TRBD2 | TRBJ2-6 | TRBV20-1 | few | CSARVVAGGPVGANVLTF | TGCAGTGCTAGAGTGGTAGCGGGAGGGCCGGTCGGGGCCAACGTCCTGACTTTC
NA | TRBJ2-4 | TRBV7-2 | few | CASSLSVGENIQYF | TGTGCCAGCAGCTTATCTGTAGGGGAAAACATTCAGTACTTC
NA | TRBJ2-1 | TRBV27 | many | CASSLLGGQPYNEQFF | TGTGCCAGCAGTCTACTCGGGGGACAGCCCTACAATGAGCAGTTCTTC
TRBD1 | TRBJ2-7 | TRBV11-2 | many | CASSLSTTGWKNEQYF | TGTGCCAGCAGCTTATCCACGACAGGGTGGAAGAACGAGCAGTACTTC
NA | TRBJ2-1 | TRBV20-1 | medium-sized | CSARDGAVGYNEQFF | TGCAGTGCTAGAGATGGGGCCGTGGGCTACAATGAGCAGTTCTTC
NA | TRBJ1-1 | TRBV12-3/TRBV12-4 | many | CASSRRENTEAFF | TGTGCCAGCAGCCGCAGGGAGAACACTGAAGCTTTCTTT
TRBD2 | TRBJ2-7 | TRBV20-1 | many | CSASIPLAGIYEQYF | TGCAGTGCTTCAATCCCCCTAGCGGGGATATACGAGCAGTACTTC
TRBD1 | TRBJ1-1 | TRBV3-1 | NA | CASSQGTGGFNTEAFF | TGTGCCAGCAGCCAAGGGACAGGGGGCTTTAACACTGAAGCTTTCTTT
NA | TRBJ1-3 | TRBV6-1 | many | CASSEAGVVNTIYF | TGTGCCAGCAGTGAAGCAGGGGTTGTAAACACCATATATTTT
TRBD1 | TRBJ2-7 | TRBV20-1 | NA | CSAPTRDRVYEQYF | TGCAGTGCCCCTACTCGGGACAGGGTCTACGAGCAGTACTTC
NA | TRBJ1-1 | TRBV19 | NA | CASGNTEAFF | TGTGCCAGCGGTAACACTGAAGCTTTCTTT
TRBD1 | TRBJ2-2 | TRBV12-3/TRBV12-4 | NA | CASSLGQGAGGELFF | TGTGCCAGCAGTTTAGGGCAGGGGGCCGGCGGGGAGCTGTTTTTT
TRBD2 | TRBJ2-3 | TRBV7-9 | medium-sized | CASSTGTSGLGTDTQYF | TGTGCCAGCAGCACGGGGACTAGCGGACTTGGGACAGATACGCAGTATTTT
TRBD2 | TRBJ2-1 | TRBV7-9 | NA | CASSLGLASGRIYEQFF | TGTGCCAGCAGCTTAGGACTGGCTAGCGGGAGGATCTATGAGCAGTTCTTC
NA | TRBJ2-3 | TRBV7-8 | many | CASSPLRATDTQYF | TGTGCCAGCAGCCCCTTGAGGGCCACAGATACGCAGTATTTT
TRBD2 | TRBJ2-1 | TRBV18 | NA | CASSPADTATSGRWVEQFF | TGTGCCAGCTCACCCGCCGACACCGCAACTAGCGGGAGATGGGTTGAGCAGTTCTTC
NA | TRBJ2-5 | TRBV5-5 | many | CASSFQFAGVQGTQYF | TGTGCCAGCAGCTTTCAGTTTGCAGGGGTTCAGGGGACCCAGTACTTC
NA | TRBJ1-2 | TRBV19 | many | CASSIVGTLLANYGYTF | TGTGCCAGTAGTATAGTGGGGACATTACTCGCTAACTATGGCTACACCTTC
TRBD2 | TRBJ2-1 | TRBV6-1 | many | CASSGLAGSINEQFF | TGTGCCAGCAGCGGACTAGCGGGAAGTATAAATGAGCAGTTCTTC
NA | TRBJ2-7 | TRBV28 | NA | CASSHGTGTSYEQYF | TGTGCCAGCAGCCATGGAACCGGGACATCCTACGAGCAGTACTTC
TRBD2 | TRBJ2-1 | TRBV29-1 | many | CSAQTSFITNEQFF | TGCAGCGCCCAGACTAGCTTTATTACCAATGAGCAGTTCTTC
TRBD1 | TRBJ1-1 | TRBV4-3 | NA | CASSHDRANTEAFF | TGCGCCAGCAGCCACGACAGGGCGAACACTGAAGCTTTCTTT
NA | TRBJ2-2 | TRBV4-1 | many | CASSGARDTGELFF | TGCGCCAGCAGCGGCGCTAGGGACACCGGGGAGCTGTTTTTT
NA | TRBJ1-2 | TRBV20-1 | NA | CSAPIGGYGYTF | TGCAGTGCTCCAATAGGGGGCTATGGCTACACCTTC
NA | TRBJ2-3 | TRBV7-3 | many | CASSLRDKDRTDTQYF | TGTGCCAGCAGCTTAAGGGACAAAGATCGAACAGATACGCAGTATTTT
NA | TRBJ2-1 | TRBV7-2 | medium-sized | CASSLGRLLFF | TGTGCCAGCAGCTTAGGCCGTCTGTTGTTCTTC
NA | TRBJ2-1 | TRBV4-3 | many | CASSTSPYGTPANEQFF | TGCGCCAGCAGCACCTCGCCATACGGGACCCCAGCAAATGAGCAGTTCTTC
NA | TRBJ2-5 | TRBV11-2 | many | CASSLPGQETQYF | TGTGCCAGCAGCTTACCGGGACAAGAGACCCAGTACTTC
NA | TRBJ2-7 | TRBV7-2 | many | CASSLGAVGGMAYEQYF | TGTGCCAGCAGCTTAGGGGCAGTGGGGGGAATGGCCTACGAGCAGTACTTC
NA | TRBJ2-1 | TRBV6-5 | many | CASSYRTPSSYNEQFF | TGTGCCAGCAGTTACCGCACTCCTAGCTCCTACAATGAGCAGTTCTTC
NA | TRBJ1-4 | TRBV14 | many | CASSPRMREKLFF | TGTGCCAGCAGCCCCCGTATGAGGGAAAAACTGTTTTTT
TRBD2 | TRBJ2-3 | TRBV7-2 | many | CASSLALAGVDTQYF | TGTGCCAGCAGCTTAGCTCTAGCGGGAGTTGATACGCAGTATTTT
NA | TRBJ2-5 | TRBV29-1 | few | CSVERTEGETQYF | TGCAGCGTTGAACGGACAGAGGGAGAGACCCAGTACTTC
TRBD2 | TRBJ2-1 | TRBV20-1 | many | CSARRTSGVPGYNEQFF | TGCAGTGCTAGAAGGACTAGCGGAGTCCCGGGCTACAATGAGCAGTTCTTC
NA | TRBJ1-3 | TRBV7-8 | NA | CASAGSGNTIYF | TGTGCCAGTGCGGGTTCTGGAAACACCATATATTTT
NA | TRBJ2-2 | TRBV29-1 | many | CSAAGEERYSGELFF | TGCAGCGCCGCAGGAGAGGAGCGATATTCCGGGGAGCTGTTTTTT
NA | TRBJ1-1 | TRBV6-2/TRBV6-3 | NA | CASRTNRALSRGSEAFF | TGTGCCAGCAGGACGAACAGAGCCCTCTCGCGAGGCAGCGAAGCTTTCTTT
NA | TRBJ2-1 | TRBV7-8 | many | CASSLEFPDFSYNEQFF | TGTGCCAGCAGCTTAGAATTCCCCGACTTCTCCTACAATGAGCAGTTCTTC
TRBD2 | TRBJ2-1 | TRBV7-6 | many | CASSITGGTEQFF | TGTGCCAGCAGCATCACCGGGGGGACTGAGCAGTTCTTC